This is a list of T cell receptor beta chains from one sample in a study of blood T cell repertoires in COVID-19. Sequenced by immunoSEQ multiplex PCR; TCRdb stores in-frame clones only, minus some. The top ten clones hold less than 3% of a sample with over 150,000 clones, around nine tenths of them seen once. Input material: peripheral blood. The source of these receptors is an elderly woman with COVID-19, enrolled during active disease. Both conserved end residues are part of each CDR3. The D gene is left open where the match is weak. Size tells how often a clone was seen (once, few, many) or the class of an expanded clone, and some rows leave it out.

CDR3nt	CDR3aa	v_gene	d_gene	j_gene	abundance
TGCGCCAGCAGCTCGACAGGGGATTTGTACGAGCAGTACTTC	CASSSTGDLYEQYF	TRBV5-1	TRBD1	TRBJ2-7	.
TGTGCCAGCAGCTTTCGCCAATGGAGCAGGGCCTCCTACAATGAGCAGTTCTTC	CASSFRQWSRASYNEQFF	TRBV7-2	.	TRBJ2-1	.
TGTGCCAGCAGCGTGGCGGGACAGAGCTCTGGAAACACCATATATTTT	CASSVAGQSSGNTIYF	TRBV5-8	TRBD1	TRBJ1-3	.
TGTGCCAGCAGGTACGGCTATGGCTACACCTTC	CASRYGYGYTF	TRBV12-3/TRBV12-4	.	TRBJ1-2	.
TGCAGCGTCGCCGGGACAGCCACTTATGGCTACACCTTC	CSVAGTATYGYTF	TRBV29-1	TRBD1	TRBJ1-2	.
TGTGCCAGCAGGGGACAGGGGGCCGGCTACACCTTC	CASRGQGAGYTF	TRBV6-5	TRBD1	TRBJ1-2	.
TGCGCCAGCACCCTATCTCCCACTACAGGGGGCACCGGGGAGCTGTTTTTT	CASTLSPTTGGTGELFF	TRBV5-1	TRBD1	TRBJ2-2	.
TGCAGTGCTAGCAGCTATGGCTACACCTTC	CSASSYGYTF	TRBV20-1	.	TRBJ1-2	.
TGTGCCAGCAGCGTAGCCAGCGGGAGCCAAGAGACCCAGTACTTC	CASSVASGSQETQYF	TRBV9	TRBD2	TRBJ2-5	.
TGTGCCAGCAAAATGCGGGTACGATTGGGCACCCAGTACTTC	CASKMRVRLGTQYF	TRBV21-1	.	TRBJ2-5	.
TGCGCCAGCATCTTTCTGCCGGGAGCTAACAATGAGCAGTTCTTC	CASIFLPGANNEQFF	TRBV5-1	.	TRBJ2-1	.
TGTGCCAGCACCCGGGGGGCTAGCAGACCCACAGATACGCAGTATTTT	CASTRGASRPTDTQYF	TRBV5-5	.	TRBJ2-3	few
TGTGCCAGCAGCCAAATGGACAGGGTCGATAGAGGCTACACCTTC	CASSQMDRVDRGYTF	TRBV4-2	TRBD1	TRBJ1-2	.
TGTGCCAGCAGTTTGCGGGCCATATCGTCCTATGAGCAGTACTTC	CASSLRAISSYEQYF	TRBV27	.	TRBJ2-7	.
TGTGCCAGCAGTCCCAGTCCCAGAGGCATTCAGTACTTC	CASSPSPRGIQYF	TRBV28	.	TRBJ2-4	.
TGCGCCAGCAGCCAAGTGGAGGGGCGAGAGGAAAAACTGTTTTTT	CASSQVEGREEKLFF	TRBV4-1	.	TRBJ1-4	.
TGTGCCACCAGCAGACCCCCGCCGGGACAGGGGGAGCAGTACTTC	CATSRPPPGQGEQYF	TRBV15	TRBD1	TRBJ2-7	.
TGTGCCAGTAGTGGGGACATCGGTCAGCCCCAGCATTTT	CASSGDIGQPQHF	TRBV19	.	TRBJ1-5	.
TGCGCCAGCAGCGAGAATTCGAACTCTGGAAACACCATATATTTT	CASSENSNSGNTIYF	TRBV4-1	.	TRBJ1-3	once
TGTGCCAGCAGCTTGGGGACAGGGCGGGATTCACCCCTCCACTTT	CASSLGTGRDSPLHF	TRBV5-4	TRBD1	TRBJ1-6	once
TGTGCCAGCAGCTCAGGGGGTAGTACCGGGGAGCTGTTTTTT	CASSSGGSTGELFF	TRBV28	TRBD1	TRBJ2-2	.
TGTGCCAGCAGCCCATCCCTGACTAGCGGGAGTCAGGAGCAGTACTTC	CASSPSLTSGSQEQYF	TRBV27	TRBD2	TRBJ2-7	.
TGTGCCAGCAGCGTAGGCGGGGGCGGCTACACCTTC	CASSVGGGGYTF	TRBV9	.	TRBJ1-2	.
TGTGCCAGCAGTGCGTCGAACACTGAAGCTTTCTTT	CASSASNTEAFF	TRBV28	.	TRBJ1-1	.
TGTGCCAGTAGTTATAACGTAGCGGGAGACAGTGAGCAGTTCTTC	CASSYNVAGDSEQFF	TRBV19	TRBD2	TRBJ2-1	.
TGTGCCAGCAGTGAGCAACAGGGGGCTGGTGGCTACACCTTC	CASSEQQGAGGYTF	TRBV6-4	TRBD1	TRBJ1-2	once
TGTGCCAGCAGCTTAGGTAGCGGGAGCCTCCACGAGCAGTACTTC	CASSLGSGSLHEQYF	TRBV7-2	TRBD2	TRBJ2-7	.
TGTGCCAGCAGTTTATTGATGCCCGGGGACACTGAAGCTTTCTTT	CASSLLMPGDTEAFF	TRBV28	.	TRBJ1-1	.
TGTGCCAGCAGACCAGGGACAGGTGGCTATGGCTACACCTTC	CASRPGTGGYGYTF	TRBV6-4	TRBD1	TRBJ1-2	.
TGTGCCAGCAGCCTGGGGGGGTCTGGCACAGATACGCAGTATTTT	CASSLGGSGTDTQYF	TRBV9	TRBD2	TRBJ2-3	.
TGTGCCAGCAGCGTAGGAGGGACAGGGTCCTACGAGCAGTACTTC	CASSVGGTGSYEQYF	TRBV9	TRBD1	TRBJ2-7	.
TGTGCCAGCAACCCCACAGGGGAGTCCTACAATGAGCAGTTCTTC	CASNPTGESYNEQFF	TRBV27	TRBD1	TRBJ2-1	once
TGTGCCAGCAGTTACTCGCAGGGGGCGTCCTACAATGAGCAGTTCTTC	CASSYSQGASYNEQFF	TRBV6-5	TRBD1	TRBJ2-1	.
TGTGCCAGCTCAACCGATCCAGGGGACGGCTACACCTTC	CASSTDPGDGYTF	TRBV18	.	TRBJ1-2	few
TGTGCCAGCAGCTTTAGGAGCGGGATGGAAAACATTCAGTACTTC	CASSFRSGMENIQYF	TRBV5-6	TRBD2	TRBJ2-4	.
TGTGCCAGCAGTGATGATACGGGGACTGAAGCTTTCTTT	CASSDDTGTEAFF	TRBV2	.	TRBJ1-1	few
TGTGCCAGCTCACCAGACAGGGTTTATGGCTACACCTTC	CASSPDRVYGYTF	TRBV18	TRBD1	TRBJ1-2	.
TGTGCCAGCAGCTTGAGCGGGAGTGCCTACGAGCAGTACTTC	CASSLSGSAYEQYF	TRBV7-3	TRBD2	TRBJ2-7	.
TGCGCCAGCAGCTCCTTTTCCGGGACAGGGTATACCGGGGAGCTGTTTTTT	CASSSFSGTGYTGELFF	TRBV5-1	TRBD1	TRBJ2-2	.
TGTGCCAGCAGTCCGAAAAGACAGGTGCCTAATGAAAAACTGTTTTTT	CASSPKRQVPNEKLFF	TRBV28	.	TRBJ1-4	.
TGTGCTAGTGGCGGACCGGGACTAGCGGGCCGGGGAAATGAGCAGTTCTTC	CASGGPGLAGRGNEQFF	TRBV12-5	TRBD2	TRBJ2-1	.
TGTGCCACCAGTGATTCGAAGGCGGGAGTGACAGATACGCAGTATTTT	CATSDSKAGVTDTQYF	TRBV24-1	TRBD2	TRBJ2-3	.
TGTGCCAGCAGCCAGACAGGGCAGTATGGCTACACCTTC	CASSQTGQYGYTF	TRBV3-1/TRBV3-2	TRBD1	TRBJ1-2	.